This T cell receptor beta chain was profiled in a study of patients and donors after allogeneic stem cell transplantation. This CDR3 is 16 amino acids long. Germline V CDR1 and CDR2: DFQATT, SNEGSKA (reference sequence). The V gene lost 3 bases and the J gene lost 2 bases, with 18 bases spanning the gap. TCRdb recomputed calls from the RT-PCR reads with MiXCR, one row per CDR3 protein. Of about a million distinct CDR3 sequences listed, about a sixth were seen once; the top ten hold about 6%. The sequence came from a human donor who was either an allogeneic HSCT recipient or a stem cell or donor lymphocyte infusion donor (not recorded which). It is not recorded whose cells these are; they may come from a transplant donor. Sequenced sample: blood, either unsorted or a sorted T cell fraction (not recorded which). The V gene is TRBV20-1, the J gene TRBJ2-3, with D maybe TRBD2 (6 bases). The CDR3 loop reads CSARGLSGGSTDTQYF. The CDR3 region has the DNA TGCAGTGCTAGGGGTCTTAGCGGAGGATCCACAGATACGCAGTATTTT.